This TCR beta chain was sequenced during a study of cytomegalovirus exposure and HLA in healthy donors. PCR used 60 Vbeta primers and 13 Jbeta primers. The table came from immunoSEQ multiplex PCR; TCRdb's copy has only in-frame clones and leaves some out. The sample consists of 110,000 or so clones, about two thirds of them appearing once. V dropped 1 base and J dropped 5 bases, with 9 bases sitting between them. This CDR3 region has 13 residues. Germline loops: CDR1 SQVTM, CDR2 ANQGSEA. The chain is built from TRBV29-1 and TRBJ1-5, with a weak D call TRBD1 (6 bases). The material sequenced was PBMCs. The sequence was collected from a woman in her 70s in good health and CMV-seropositive. The chain's CDR3 is CSVEGGRDQPQHF. CDR3 DNA: TGCAGCGTTGAAGGGGGGCGGGATCAGCCCCAGCATTTT.